This TCR beta chain was captured in a study of graft-versus-host responses after intestinal transplantation. The study, taken as a whole, reports: Peak circulating GvH clone levels tracked with early post-transplant HvG declines.

Comment on this clone: Its antigen is unknown.

The ends lost 4 bases at V and 7 bases at J; junction bases unmatched: 11. The CDR3 runs to 16 residues. Looked up from germline, CDR1 is SGHDT and CDR2 is YYEEEE. Method: immunoSEQ multiplex PCR; TCRdb's copy keeps in-frame clones and lacks some. The sample shows approximately 58,000 clones, over 85% of them seen only once. V is TRBV5-6 and J is TRBJ2-1, with TRBD2 matching over 10 bases. The clonotype was recovered from a human patient who received an intestinal transplant, so some T cells may come from the graft donor. This sample comprised PBMCs, obtained 26 days after transplant. The CDR3 DNA sequence: TGTGCCAGCAGCCTGGGAGCGGGAGGGCCAGGTAATGAGCAGTTCTTC. Translating gives CASSLGAGGPGNEQFF.